This T cell receptor beta chain derives from a study of cytomegalovirus exposure and HLA in healthy donors (TCRdb year 2017). For the study in its entirety: An earlier analysis of approximately 640 of the donors reported 276 Gb of sequence data and around 120 million unique TCR beta sequences from roughly 200 million T cells. An early release covering approximately 600 HLA-typed donors comprised approximately 300 gigabases of sequencing data and roughly 86 million unique TCR sequences. Among the roughly 400 genotyped donors, about 85% belonged to the genetic ancestry cluster associated with self-reported Caucasian donors. The study aimed to test whether signatures of past pathogen exposure could be identified by cataloging public T cell receptors. The study used immunosequencing to profile the T cell repertoires of approximately 630 subjects and linked those repertoires to cytomegalovirus serostatus. In addition to the first cohort of approximately 670 subjects, a separate validation cohort of approximately 130 different subjects was used. High-throughput TCR immunosequencing, statistical association of individual TCRs with disease status, and machine learning were combined to predict cytomegalovirus infection status. In a later analysis, previously published TCR beta repertoires from more than 500 donors were re-analyzed and high-resolution HLA genotyping was added so that TCR occurrence patterns could be studied. The later analysis used no new phenotypic data to find candidate immune exposures, relying instead on TCR beta sequences and their occurrence across donors. An earlier analysis of 587 of the donors used high-throughput TCR beta sequencing to judge whether each TCR beta V gene segment behaved as functional or pseudogenic. Alongside the repertoire data, information on donor age, sex, ethnicity and CMV serostatus was compiled. A later genetic analysis took genome-wide SNP genotypes for about 55% of the roughly 700 donors and used that subset as a discovery cohort. All discovery cohort repertoires had been generated on a single sequencing platform. Both class I and class II loci were covered by HLA typing, at four-digit resolution. Typing coverage differed by locus: A, B, C, DRB1 and DQB1 were typed in about 629-640 donors, DQA1 in 522, DPA1 in nearly 610, and DPB1 in approximately 450. Because of strong linkage in the cohort, roughly five DR-DQ haplotypes were treated as single units for association and clustering. Among several hundred genotyped donors of the cohort, an average of around 250,000 unique TCR beta nucleotide sequences was sequenced per donor, of which 15% to 20% were non-productive. Summary of the overall study and its limitations: In an earlier analysis of 500 to 650 of the donors, most TCR beta V segments appeared in productive rearrangements about 87% or about 30% of the time, broadly matching IMGT annotations. Compared with equally common non-associated chains, HLA-associated TCR beta chains in a later analysis were more clonally expanded and had lower generation probabilities. Correlated functional status among segregating V segments might reflect linkage disequilibrium, but an unknown experimental factor could not be ruled out. According to a later analysis, most CMV-associated TCR beta chains appeared to be HLA-restricted, and the HLA associations seemed to be driven largely by CMV exposure. Specific HLA alleles were associated with about 17,000 TCR beta sequences at a false discovery rate of 0.05 in a later analysis. In vitro tests confirmed that a few of the cytomegalovirus-associated TCR beta chains recognize cytomegalovirus antigens. The 87-base-pair reads could not distinguish some IMGT-functional V segments, including TRBV6-2 and TRBV6-3, so those segments were excluded. The authors suggested that the approach could potentially be generalized to other disease states and immunological phenotypes. Presence/absence analyses assumed roughly uniform sequencing depth across donors, an assumption that may not hold. Immune exposure information for the cohort was limited to CMV serostatus. Because counts were too low, seventeen rarely observed V segments, including chromosome 9 orphons, were excluded from the earlier analysis of 587 of the donors. Compared with the roughly 670-donor mean, donors in an Asian-associated ancestry cluster had fewer N-insertions in productive TCRs, according to a later genetic analysis. A further reported finding was that TCR beta sequences accurately predicted the HLA-A and HLA-B alleles for most subjects in the first cohort. Across donors, most TCR sequences were observed very rarely, whereas some public TCRs were present in many individuals. In a later genetic analysis, a missense DCLRE1C variant was associated with V-gene and J-gene trimming of TCR beta chains, and the association was replicated in an independent cohort. Assigning TCR associations to individual alleles was difficult when HLA alleles, especially DR and DQ, strongly co-occurred. A total of 150 or so TCR beta chains were listed by the study as associated with cytomegalovirus. Because HLA typing was missing for some donors at each locus, association tests included only the typed subset. The cohort was sequenced for TCR beta chains only, and without alpha or paired-chain data the features that could be detected were limited. The classifier was reported to diagnose cytomegalovirus status with high specificity and sensitivity in both the original and validation cohorts. A later analysis found that TCR association rates varied across HLA loci, with DRB1 alleles showing the most associated TCRs and HLA-C alleles the fewest. In a later analysis, several top co-occurrence clusters were reported to appear linked to parvovirus B19, influenza, CMV and Epstein-Barr virus. The sequencing pipeline was judged likely to have produced a cluster of highly shared sequence variants as a technical artifact.

With respect to this clone: There is no known antigen for this receptor. Within one base of it there is no much larger clone, and no base qualities were kept.

The library was produced with the immunoSEQ multiplex PCR assay. For the multiplex PCR, a mixture combining 60 forward primers for TCR Vbeta segments and 13 reverse primers for TCR Jbeta segments was used. A multiplex PCR assay on genomic DNA amplified the CDR3 region of rearranged TCR beta genes. The Illumina HiSeq System was used to sequence the amplified TCR beta libraries as 87-base-pair reads. The authors' pipeline ran thus. A later analysis counted tens of millions of unique TCR beta chains across the 666 repertoires, and around 12 million of these chains were shared by at least two donors. To remove PCR and sequencing errors, raw reads were error-corrected and collapsed into unique sequences using a nearest-neighbor algorithm that merged closely related sequences. V, D and J gene segments were assigned by aligning CDR3 sequences to IMGT reference sequences. For a sequence to be retained, at least a six-nucleotide match to both a V gene segment and a J gene segment was required. A rearrangement counted as productive if the CDR3 had no stop codons and remained in frame with V and J, and every other rearrangement counted as non-productive. CDR3 was defined by IMGT convention, running from the second conserved V-encoded cysteine to the conserved J-encoded phenylalanine. The earlier analysis of some 550 of the donors excluded any sequence lacking an unambiguous match to a single V gene segment. An earlier analysis of fewer than 750 of the donors called V segments functional above 56.7% productive rearrangements and segregating when the between-donor standard deviation exceeded 5%. A statistical classification framework was built to diagnose cytomegalovirus status from the catalog of TCR beta chain sequences. V and J gene assignment, in a later analysis, came from comparing TCR nucleotide sequences with IMGT/GENE-DB human TR gene sequences. In a later analysis, CDR3 sequences and most-parsimonious VDJ recombination scenarios were assigned using the TCRdist pipeline. In a later analysis, each TCR beta chain was defined by its CDR3 amino acid sequence together with its V-gene family, and reads lacking a unique V-gene family were excluded. In a later analysis, approximately 640 highly shared, low-generation-probability nucleotide sequences were removed to address suspected cross-contamination and a sequencing artifact. In a later analysis, a clonal expansion index was calculated for each public chain from normalized within-repertoire ranks of inferred template counts. Generation probabilities in a later analysis came from a VDJ recombination model fitted to out-of-frame rearrangements, and those results were checked against IGoR. In a later analysis, hypergeometric tests were used to score TCR-TCR, TCR-HLA and TCR-CMV co-occurrence, with a repertoire-size bias correction applied to TCR pairs. False discovery rates were estimated in a later analysis by permuting HLA or CMV assignments 20 times. In a later analysis, co-occurring TCRs were grouped using DBSCAN, with TCRdist sequence similarity added in when clustering inside HLA-allele-positive subsets. Repertoires with fewer than 30,000 or more than 120,000 public chains were left out of co-occurrence clustering, as were five repertoires with anomalous nucleotide sharing. The table was pulled from immuneACCESS by TCRdb, which kept in-frame rearrangements only. Such tables lose some clones; where checked, under half of the loss comes from unresolved V genes, and the rest has no known cause. V, J and clone size derive from that table, while D and trimming were established from the DNA sequence. Across this sample there are about 130,000 clones, with around three quarters seen only once. The top ten clones comprise 1% of the sample.

In total, 500 to 700 healthy bone marrow donors made up the cohort. Cohort members were all nominally healthy when sampled, although unrecorded immune exposures were likely present. The donor tested CMV seronegative, placing the donor among the approximately 400 seronegative members of the cohort. Every donor gave a peripheral blood sample, and the peripheral blood mononuclear cells from that sample were used for TCR beta sequencing. Genomic DNA extraction from the blood cell samples was performed with the Qiagen DNeasy Blood Extraction Kit. V is reduced by 2 bases and J by 7 bases, leaving a spacing of 18 bases between them. The germline V gene gives CDR1 as MGHRA and CDR2 as YSYEKL. The CDR3 measures 15 amino acids from cysteine to phenylalanine. The only DNA kept is the CDR3, 45 bases in frame from the first base.

The rearrangement joined TRBV4-1 to TRBJ2-7; the D region possibly corresponds to TRBD2 (6 bases align). The sample taken for sequencing was PBMCs. This receptor was obtained from a middle-aged man in good health and CMV-seronegative. The CDR3 has the sequence CASSQLVVGRREQYF. The DNA sequence is TGCGCCAGCAGCCAATTAGTGGTGGGGAGGCGAGAGCAGTACTTC.